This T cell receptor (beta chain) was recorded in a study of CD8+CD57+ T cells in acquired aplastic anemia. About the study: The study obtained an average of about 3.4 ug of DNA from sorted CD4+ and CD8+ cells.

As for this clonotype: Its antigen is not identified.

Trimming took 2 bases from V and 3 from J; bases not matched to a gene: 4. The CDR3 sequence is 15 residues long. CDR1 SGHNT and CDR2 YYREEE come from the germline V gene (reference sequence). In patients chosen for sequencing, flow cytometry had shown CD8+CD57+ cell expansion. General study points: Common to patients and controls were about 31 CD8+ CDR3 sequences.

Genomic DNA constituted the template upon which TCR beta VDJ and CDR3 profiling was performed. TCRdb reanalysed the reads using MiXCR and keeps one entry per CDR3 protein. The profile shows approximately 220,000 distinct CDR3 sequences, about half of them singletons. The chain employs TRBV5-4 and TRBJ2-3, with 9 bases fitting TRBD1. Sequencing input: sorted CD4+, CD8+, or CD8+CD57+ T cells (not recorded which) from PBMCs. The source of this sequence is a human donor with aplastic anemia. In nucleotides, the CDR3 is TGTGCCAGCAGCTTACAAGGGACAGGGACAGATACGCAGTATTTT. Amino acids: CASSLQGTGTDTQYF.